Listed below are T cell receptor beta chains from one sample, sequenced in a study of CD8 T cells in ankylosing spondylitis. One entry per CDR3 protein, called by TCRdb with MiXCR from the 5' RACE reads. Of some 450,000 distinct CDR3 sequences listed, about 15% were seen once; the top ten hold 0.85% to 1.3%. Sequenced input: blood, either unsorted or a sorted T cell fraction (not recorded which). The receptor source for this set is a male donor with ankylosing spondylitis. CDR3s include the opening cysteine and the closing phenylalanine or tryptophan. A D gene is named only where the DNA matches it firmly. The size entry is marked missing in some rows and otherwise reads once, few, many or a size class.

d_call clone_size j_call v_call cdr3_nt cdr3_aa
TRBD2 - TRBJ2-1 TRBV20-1 TGCAGTGCTAGGACTCTAGCGGGGCGGAATGAGCAGTTCTTC CSARTLAGRNEQFF
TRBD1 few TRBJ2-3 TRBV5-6 TGTGCCAGCAGCGGAAAACGGGACAGGGCCCGCACAGATACGCAGTATTTT CASSGKRDRARTDTQYF
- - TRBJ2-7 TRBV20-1 TGCAGTGCTCCTCGCGGTGGGGTCGAAGCCTACGAGCAGTACTTC CSAPRGGVEAYEQYF
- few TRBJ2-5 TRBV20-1 TGCAGTGCTAGAGAGGCTTACCAAGAGACCCAGTACTTC CSAREAYQETQYF
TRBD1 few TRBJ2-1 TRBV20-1 TGCAGTGCTAGAGTTCCCGGGACAGGGAGGCACAATGAGCAGTTCTTC CSARVPGTGRHNEQFF
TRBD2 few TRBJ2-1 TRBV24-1 TGTGCCACCAGTGACATAGCGGGAGTGTACAATGAGCAGTTCTTC CATSDIAGVYNEQFF
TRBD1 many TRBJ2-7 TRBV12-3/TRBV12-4 TGTGCCAGCAGTTCATCAACAAGCCAGGGGGCCCCCTACGAGCAGTACTTC CASSSSTSQGAPYEQYF
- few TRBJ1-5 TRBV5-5 TGTGCCAGCAGCATGACAGAGAGACTTAGCAATCAGCCCCAGCATTTT CASSMTERLSNQPQHF
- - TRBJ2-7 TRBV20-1 TGCAGTGCCCGAACCCCGACAGAATCCTACGAGCAGTACTTC CSARTPTESYEQYF
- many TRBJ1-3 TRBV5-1 TGCGCCAGCAGCTTCGCCTCTACAGGGAGCGGAAACACCATATATTTT CASSFASTGSGNTIYF
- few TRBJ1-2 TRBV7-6 TGTGCCAGCAGCTTACAACCCCCCGGCGCTACCGTTGGCTACACCTTC CASSLQPPGATVGYTF
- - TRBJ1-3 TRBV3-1 TGTGCCAGCAGCCAACCGGGGGGCTCTGGAAACACCATATATTTT CASSQPGGSGNTIYF
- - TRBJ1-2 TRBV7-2 TGTGCCAGCAGAAAAGACGGGGACTATGGCTACACCTTC CASRKDGDYGYTF